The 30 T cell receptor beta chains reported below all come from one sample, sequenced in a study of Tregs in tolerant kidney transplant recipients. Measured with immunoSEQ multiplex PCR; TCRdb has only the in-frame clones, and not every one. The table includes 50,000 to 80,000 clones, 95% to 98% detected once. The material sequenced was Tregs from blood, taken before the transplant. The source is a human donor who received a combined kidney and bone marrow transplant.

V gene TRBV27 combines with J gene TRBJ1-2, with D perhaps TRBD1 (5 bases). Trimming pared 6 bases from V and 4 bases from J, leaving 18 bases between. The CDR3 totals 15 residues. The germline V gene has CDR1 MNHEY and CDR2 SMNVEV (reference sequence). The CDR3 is CASSSDGGEGYGYTF. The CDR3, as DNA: TGTGCCAGCAGCTCAGATGGAGGGGAGGGCTATGGCTACACCTTC.

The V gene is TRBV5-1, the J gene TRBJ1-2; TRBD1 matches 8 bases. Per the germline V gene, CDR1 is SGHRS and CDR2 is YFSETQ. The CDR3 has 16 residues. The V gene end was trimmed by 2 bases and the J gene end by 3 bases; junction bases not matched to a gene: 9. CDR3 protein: CASSLGQGPRHYGYTF. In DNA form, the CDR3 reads TGCGCCAGCAGCTTAGGACAGGGCCCGAGGCACTATGGCTACACCTTC.

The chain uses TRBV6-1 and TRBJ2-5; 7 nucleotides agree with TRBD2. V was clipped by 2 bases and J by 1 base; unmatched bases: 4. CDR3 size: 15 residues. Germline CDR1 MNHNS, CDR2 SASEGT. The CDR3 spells CASSEWGRGQETQYF. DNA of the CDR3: TGTGCCAGCAGTGAATGGGGGAGGGGCCAAGAGACCCAGTACTTC.

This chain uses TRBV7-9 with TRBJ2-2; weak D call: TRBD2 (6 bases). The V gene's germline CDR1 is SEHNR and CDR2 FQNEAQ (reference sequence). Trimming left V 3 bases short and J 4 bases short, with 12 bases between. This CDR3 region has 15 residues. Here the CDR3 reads CASSFGTLGTGELFF. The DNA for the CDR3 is TGTGCCAGCAGCTTCGGGACTCTCGGCACCGGGGAGCTGTTTTTT.

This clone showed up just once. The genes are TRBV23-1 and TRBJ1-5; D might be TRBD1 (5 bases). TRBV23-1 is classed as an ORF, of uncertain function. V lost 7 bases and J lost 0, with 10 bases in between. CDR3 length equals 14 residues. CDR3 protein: CASKGHYSNQPQHF. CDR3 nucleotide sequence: TGCGCCAGCAAGGGGCATTATAGCAATCAGCCCCAGCATTTT.

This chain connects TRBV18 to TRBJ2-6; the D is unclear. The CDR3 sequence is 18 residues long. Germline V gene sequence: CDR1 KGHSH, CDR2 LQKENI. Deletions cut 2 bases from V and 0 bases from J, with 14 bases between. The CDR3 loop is CASSPLAVTRSGANVLTF. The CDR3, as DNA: TGTGCCAGCTCACCATTGGCTGTGACTCGCTCTGGGGCCAACGTCCTGACTTTC. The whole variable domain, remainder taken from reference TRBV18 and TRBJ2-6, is NAGVMQNPRHLVRRRGQEARLRCSPMKGHSHVYWYRQLPEEGLKFMVYLQKENIIDESGMPKERFSAEFPKEGPSILRIQQVVRGDSAAYFCASSPLAVTRSGANVLTFGAGSRLTVL.

The CDR3 is CASSSRGEQFF. The CDR3 DNA sequence: TGTGCCAGCTCGTCCCGCGGGGAGCAGTTCTTC. The V and J genes are TRBV18 and TRBJ2-1, with D tentatively TRBD2 (5 bases). V gave up 6 bases and J gave up 10 bases, with 10 bases separating them. There are 11 residues in the CDR3. The germline CDR1 and CDR2 sequences are KGHSH and LQKENI.

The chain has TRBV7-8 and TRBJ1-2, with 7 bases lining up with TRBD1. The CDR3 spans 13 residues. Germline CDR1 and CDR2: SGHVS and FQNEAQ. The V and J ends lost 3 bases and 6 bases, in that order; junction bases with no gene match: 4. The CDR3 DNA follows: TGTGCCAGCAGCTTGGCTGACAGGGATGGCTACACCTTC. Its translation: CASSLADRDGYTF.

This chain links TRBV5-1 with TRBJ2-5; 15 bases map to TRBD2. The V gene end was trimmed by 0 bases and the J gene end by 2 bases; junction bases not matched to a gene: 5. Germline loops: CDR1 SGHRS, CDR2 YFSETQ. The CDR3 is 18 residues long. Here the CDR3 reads CASSLGPGLAGGQETQYF. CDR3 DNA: TGCGCCAGCAGCTTGGGGCCCGGACTAGCGGGGGGGCAAGAGACCCAGTACTTC.

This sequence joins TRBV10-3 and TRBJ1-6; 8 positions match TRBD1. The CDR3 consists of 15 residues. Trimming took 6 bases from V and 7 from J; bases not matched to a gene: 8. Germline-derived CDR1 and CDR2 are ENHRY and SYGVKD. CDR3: CAIRGQGGMNSPLHF. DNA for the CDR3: TGTGCCATCAGAGGACAGGGAGGGATGAATTCACCCCTCCACTTT.

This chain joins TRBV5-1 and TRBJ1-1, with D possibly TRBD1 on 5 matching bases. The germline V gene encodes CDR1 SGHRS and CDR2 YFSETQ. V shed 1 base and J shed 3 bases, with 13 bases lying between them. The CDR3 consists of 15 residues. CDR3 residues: CASSLKRGWDTEAFF. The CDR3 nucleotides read TGCGCCAGCAGCTTGAAAAGGGGTTGGGACACTGAAGCTTTCTTT.

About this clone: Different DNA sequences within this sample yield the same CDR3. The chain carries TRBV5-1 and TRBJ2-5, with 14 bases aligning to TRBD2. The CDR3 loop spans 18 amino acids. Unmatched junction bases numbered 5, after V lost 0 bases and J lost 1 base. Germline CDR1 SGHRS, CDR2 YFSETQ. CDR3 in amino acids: CASSLGRTSGGLQETQYF. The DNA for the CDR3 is TGCGCCAGCAGCTTGGGGAGGACTAGCGGGGGGCTCCAAGAGACCCAGTACTTC.

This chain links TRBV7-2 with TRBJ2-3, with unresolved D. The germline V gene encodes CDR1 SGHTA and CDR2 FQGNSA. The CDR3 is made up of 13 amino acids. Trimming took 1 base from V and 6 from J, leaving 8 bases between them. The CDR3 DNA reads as TGTGCCAGCAGCTTAGGGCGGATGGATACGCAGTATTTT. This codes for CASSLGRMDTQYF.

CDR3 coding DNA: TGCGCCAGCAGCTTCGATGGCCAGGGAAGCTATGGCTACACCTTC. This gives the protein CASSFDGQGSYGYTF. This rearrangement joins TRBV5-1 to TRBJ1-2; perhaps TRBD1 as D (5 bases). CDR1 SGHRS and CDR2 YFSETQ come from the germline V gene. The CDR3 totals 15 residues. Between the trimmed V and J ends, which lost 2 bases and 4 bases, there was a span of 15 bases. The full variable domain, its missing parts supplied by reference TRBV5-1 and TRBJ1-2, is KAGVTQTPRYLIKTRGQQVTLSCSPISGHRSVSWYQQTPGQGLQFLFEYFSETQRNKGNFPGRFSGRQFSNSRSEMNVSTLELGDSALYLCASSFDGQGSYGYTFGSGTRLTVV.

The CDR3 nucleotides read TGTGCCATCCTGGACGGGACTAACTATGGCTACACCTTC. This sequence encodes CAILDGTNYGYTF. This sequence joins TRBV10-3 and TRBJ1-2; no clear D. The V end lost 8 bases, the J end lost 0 bases, and 10 bases lay between the germline ends. In germline, CDR1 is ENHRY, CDR2 SYGVKD. The CDR3 extends over 13 amino acids.

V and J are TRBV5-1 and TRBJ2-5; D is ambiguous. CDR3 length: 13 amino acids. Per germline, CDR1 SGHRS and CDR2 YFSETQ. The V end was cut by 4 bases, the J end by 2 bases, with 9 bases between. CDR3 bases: TGCGCCAGCAGCCCCCCGTATCAAGAGACCCAGTACTTC. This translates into CASSPPYQETQYF.

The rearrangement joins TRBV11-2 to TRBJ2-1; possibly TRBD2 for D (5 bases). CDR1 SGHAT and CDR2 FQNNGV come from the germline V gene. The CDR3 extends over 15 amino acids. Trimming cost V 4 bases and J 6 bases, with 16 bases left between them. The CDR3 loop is CASSSRTPQPNEQFF. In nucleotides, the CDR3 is TGTGCCAGCAGCTCAAGGACTCCCCAGCCCAATGAGCAGTTCTTC.

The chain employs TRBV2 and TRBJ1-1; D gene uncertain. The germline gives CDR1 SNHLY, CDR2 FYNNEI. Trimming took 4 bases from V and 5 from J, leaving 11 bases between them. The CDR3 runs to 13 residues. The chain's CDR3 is CASSGLRVTEAFF. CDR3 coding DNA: TGTGCCAGCAGTGGGTTGAGGGTAACTGAAGCTTTCTTT.

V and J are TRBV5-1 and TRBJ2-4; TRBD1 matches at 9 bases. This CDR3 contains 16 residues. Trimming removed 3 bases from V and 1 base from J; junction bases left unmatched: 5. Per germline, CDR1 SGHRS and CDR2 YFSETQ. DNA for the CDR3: TGCGCCAGCAGCTGGAGGACAGGGGAGGCCAAAAACATTCAGTACTTC. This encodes CASSWRTGEAKNIQYF.

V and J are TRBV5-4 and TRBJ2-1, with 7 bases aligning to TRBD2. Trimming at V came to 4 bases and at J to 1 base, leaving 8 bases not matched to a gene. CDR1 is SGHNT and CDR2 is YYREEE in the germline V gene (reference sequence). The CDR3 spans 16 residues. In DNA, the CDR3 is TGTGCCAGCAGCCCTAGAAGCGGGAAGTCCTACAATGAGCAGTTCTTC. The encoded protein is CASSPRSGKSYNEQFF.

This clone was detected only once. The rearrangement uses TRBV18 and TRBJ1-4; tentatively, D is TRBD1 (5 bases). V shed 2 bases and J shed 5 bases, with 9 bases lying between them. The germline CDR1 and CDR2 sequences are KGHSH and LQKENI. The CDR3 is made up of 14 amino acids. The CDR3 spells CASSPWGGNEKLFF. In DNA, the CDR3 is TGTGCCAGCTCACCATGGGGCGGCAATGAAAAACTGTTTTTT.

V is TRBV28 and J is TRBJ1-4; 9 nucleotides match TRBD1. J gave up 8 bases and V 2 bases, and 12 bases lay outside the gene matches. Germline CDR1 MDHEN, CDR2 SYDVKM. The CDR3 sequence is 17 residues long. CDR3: CASSLLYRGRVWEKLFF. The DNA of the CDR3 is TGTGCCAGCAGTTTACTCTACAGGGGGCGGGTTTGGGAAAAACTGTTTTTT.

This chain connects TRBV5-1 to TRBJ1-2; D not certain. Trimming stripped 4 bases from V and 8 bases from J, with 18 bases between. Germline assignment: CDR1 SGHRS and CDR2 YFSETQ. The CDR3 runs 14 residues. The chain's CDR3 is CASSPGYTASGYTF. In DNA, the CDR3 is TGCGCCAGCAGCCCAGGTTACACGGCGAGCGGCTACACCTTC.

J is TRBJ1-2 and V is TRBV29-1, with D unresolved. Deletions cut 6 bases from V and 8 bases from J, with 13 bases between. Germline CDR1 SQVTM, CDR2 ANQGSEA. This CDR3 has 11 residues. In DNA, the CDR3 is TGCAGCGTCCAGGTCGGTTGGGGCTACACCTTC. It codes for CSVQVGWGYTF.

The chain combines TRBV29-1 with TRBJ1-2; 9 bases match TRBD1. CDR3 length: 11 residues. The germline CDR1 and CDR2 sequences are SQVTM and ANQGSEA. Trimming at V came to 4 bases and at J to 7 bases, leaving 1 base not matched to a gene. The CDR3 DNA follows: TGCAGCGTTGGACAGGGGGGTGGCTACACCTTC. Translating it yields CSVGQGGGYTF.

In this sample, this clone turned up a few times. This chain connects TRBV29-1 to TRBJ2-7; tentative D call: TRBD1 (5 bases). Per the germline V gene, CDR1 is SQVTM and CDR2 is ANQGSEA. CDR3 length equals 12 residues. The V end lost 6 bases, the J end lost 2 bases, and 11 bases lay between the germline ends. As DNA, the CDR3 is TGCAGCGTCGCCGACAGAACCTACGAGCAGTACTTC. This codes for CSVADRTYEQYF.

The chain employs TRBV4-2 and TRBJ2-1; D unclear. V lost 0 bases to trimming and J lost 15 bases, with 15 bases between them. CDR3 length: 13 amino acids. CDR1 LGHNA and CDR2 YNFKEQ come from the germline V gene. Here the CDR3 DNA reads TGTGCCAGCAGCCAAGAATATCAGGCCCGGTTGTTCTTC. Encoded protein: CASSQEYQARLFF.

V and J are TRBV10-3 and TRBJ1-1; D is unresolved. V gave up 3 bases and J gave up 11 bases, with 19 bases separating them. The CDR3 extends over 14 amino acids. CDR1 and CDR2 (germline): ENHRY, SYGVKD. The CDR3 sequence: CAISENTAQPIAFF. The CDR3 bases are TGTGCCATCAGTGAAAATACTGCCCAACCGATCGCTTTCTTT.

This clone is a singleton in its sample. The CDR3 reads CASSPRRLAGVYNEQFF. In DNA form, the CDR3 reads TGTGCCAGCTCACCACGACGGTTAGCGGGAGTTTACAATGAGCAGTTCTTC. The chain is built from TRBV18 and TRBJ2-1, with 9 bases lining up with TRBD2. CDR1 KGHSH and CDR2 LQKENI come from the germline V gene. Trimming took 1 base from V and 4 from J; bases not matched to a gene: 8. The length of the CDR3 is 17 residues.

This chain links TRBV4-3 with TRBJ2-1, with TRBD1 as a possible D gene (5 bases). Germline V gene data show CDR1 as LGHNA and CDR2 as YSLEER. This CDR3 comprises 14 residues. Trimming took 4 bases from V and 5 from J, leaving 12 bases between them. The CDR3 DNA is TGCGCCAGCAGCCGGGGCCTTGACGACAATGAGCAGTTCTTC. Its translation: CASSRGLDDNEQFF.